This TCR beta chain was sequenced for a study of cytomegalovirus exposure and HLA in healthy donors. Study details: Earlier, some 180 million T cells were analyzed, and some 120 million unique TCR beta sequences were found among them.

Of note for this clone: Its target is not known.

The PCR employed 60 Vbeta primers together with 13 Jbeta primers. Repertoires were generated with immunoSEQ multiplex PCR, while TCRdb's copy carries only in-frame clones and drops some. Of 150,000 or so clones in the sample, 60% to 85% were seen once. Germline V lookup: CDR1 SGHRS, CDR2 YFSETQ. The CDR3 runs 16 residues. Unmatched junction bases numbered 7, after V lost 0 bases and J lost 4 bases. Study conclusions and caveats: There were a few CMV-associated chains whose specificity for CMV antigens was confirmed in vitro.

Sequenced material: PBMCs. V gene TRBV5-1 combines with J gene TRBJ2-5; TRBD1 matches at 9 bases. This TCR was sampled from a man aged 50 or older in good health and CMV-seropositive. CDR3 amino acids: CASSLEIRTGVETQYF. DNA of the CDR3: TGCGCCAGCAGCTTGGAGATTAGGACAGGGGTAGAGACCCAGTACTTC.